These 10 T cell receptor beta chains were all obtained from the same sample, sequenced in a study of blood T cell repertoires in COVID-19. The protocol was immunoSEQ multiplex PCR, while the TCRdb copy is restricted to in-frame clones and leaves out a portion. The sample consists of 70,000 to 100,000 clones, approximately 90% of them appearing once. The material sequenced was peripheral blood. These receptor sequences come from an elderly woman with acute or convalescent COVID-19.

This clone came up once. J is TRBJ2-1 and V is TRBV7-9, with a tentative D call TRBD2 (5 bases). Germline V CDR1 and CDR2: SEHNR, FQNEAQ (reference sequence). The CDR3 loop spans 14 amino acids. V lost 3 bases and J 5 bases, leaving 11 bases between the germline ends. For the CDR3, the DNA is TGTGCCAGCAGCTTTGCGGGTGTCAACAATGAGCAGTTCTTC. Its protein product is CASSFAGVNNEQFF. The full variable domain, completed using reference TRBV7-9 and TRBJ2-1, is DTGVSQNPRHKITKRGQNVTFRCDPISEHNRLYWYRQTLGQGPEFLTYFQNEAQLEKSRLLSDRFSAERPKGSFSTLEIQRTEQGDSAMYLCASSFAGVNNEQFFGPGTRLTVL.

The chain carries TRBV30 and TRBJ2-7; a possible D gene is TRBD2 (5 bases). Germline V gives CDR1 GTSNPN, CDR2 SVGIG (reference sequence). The length of the CDR3 is 14 residues. V was shortened by 4 bases and J by 4 bases, with 17 bases between the two germline ends. The CDR3 DNA reads as TGTGCCTGGATGTACGGGATGCCACCTTACGAGCAGTACTTC. Translating it yields CAWMYGMPPYEQYF.

The rearrangement joins TRBV6-6 to TRBJ2-7; 7 bases match TRBD2. The germline CDR1 and CDR2 sequences are MNHNY and SVGAGI (reference sequence). CDR3 size: 14 residues. V dropped 10 bases and J dropped 0; count of bases not matched to a gene: 9. The CDR3 sequence is CATTLAARSYEQYF. CDR3 DNA sequence: TGTGCCACGACGCTAGCGGCCCGCTCCTACGAGCAGTACTTC.

The chain couples TRBV19 to TRBJ1-4; D is possibly TRBD1 (6 bases). The CDR3 extends over 15 amino acids. In germline, CDR1 is LNHDA, CDR2 SQIVND (reference sequence). The ends were cut back, 6 bases at V and 3 bases at J, with 14 bases in the middle. The CDR3 here is CASREQGSANEKLFF. The CDR3 DNA follows: TGTGCCAGTAGAGAACAGGGTTCAGCTAATGAAAAACTGTTTTTT.

The V gene is TRBV20-1, the J gene TRBJ2-1; unclear D gene. CDR1 and CDR2 from the germline V gene are DFQATT and SNEGSKA (reference sequence). This CDR3 region has 11 residues. Trimming stripped 0 bases from V and 10 bases from J, with 7 bases between. CDR3: CSARDPPEQFF. In DNA, the CDR3 is TGCAGTGCTAGAGATCCCCCAGAGCAGTTCTTC.

The chain joins TRBV3-1 (or the pseudogene TRBV3-2) to TRBJ2-3; 10 nucleotides match TRBD2. CDR1 and CDR2 (germline): LGHDT, YNNKEL (reference sequence). The CDR3 extends over 16 amino acids. The trim removed 4 bases at V and 5 bases at J, leaving 9 bases unmatched. In DNA form, the CDR3 reads TGTGCCAGCAGCCGGGCAAGCGGGGGGGCCAGAGATACGCAGTATTTT. Translated: CASSRASGGARDTQYF.

The chain carries TRBV7-8 and TRBJ2-5, with 11 positions matching TRBD2. Trimming removed 2 bases from V and 1 base from J; junction bases left unmatched: 6. CDR3 length equals 17 residues. Germline values: CDR1 SGHVS, CDR2 FQNEAQ. CDR3 sequence (DNA): TGTGCCAGCAGCTTAATGGCCCTAGCGGGAGGCCAAGAGACCCAGTACTTC. Its translation is CASSLMALAGGQETQYF.

The CDR3 sequence is CASSPNPGTASGFQETQYF. The CDR3 nucleotides are TGTGCCAGCAGCCCAAACCCCGGGACGGCTAGCGGGTTCCAAGAGACCCAGTACTTC. The chain is built from TRBV6-2 or TRBV6-3 and TRBJ2-5; 8 bases map to TRBD2. Germline lookup yields CDR1 MNHEY and CDR2 SVGEGT. The CDR3 runs to 19 residues. V lost 6 bases and J lost 1; bases outside the gene matches: 19.

V is TRBV4-3 and J is TRBJ1-1, with TRBD1 matching 10 bases. The CDR3 contains 14 residues. In germline, CDR1 is LGHNA, CDR2 YSLEER. The V segment lost 4 bases and the J segment 4 bases; nucleotides outside the gene matches: 3. CDR3 nucleotide sequence: TGCGCCAGCAGCCGGGACAGGGGAGGCACTGAAGCTTTCTTT. Amino acids: CASSRDRGGTEAFF.

V usage is TRBV19 and J usage is TRBJ1-2, with a weak D call TRBD1 (5 bases). Germline CDR1 LNHDA, CDR2 SQIVND (reference sequence). Trimming took off 3 bases at V and 7 bases at J, with 15 bases between the two ends. The CDR3 length is 14 residues. DNA of the CDR3: TGTGCCAGTAGTATGGCCGGAACAGGAATTGGCTACACCTTC. Translation: CASSMAGTGIGYTF.